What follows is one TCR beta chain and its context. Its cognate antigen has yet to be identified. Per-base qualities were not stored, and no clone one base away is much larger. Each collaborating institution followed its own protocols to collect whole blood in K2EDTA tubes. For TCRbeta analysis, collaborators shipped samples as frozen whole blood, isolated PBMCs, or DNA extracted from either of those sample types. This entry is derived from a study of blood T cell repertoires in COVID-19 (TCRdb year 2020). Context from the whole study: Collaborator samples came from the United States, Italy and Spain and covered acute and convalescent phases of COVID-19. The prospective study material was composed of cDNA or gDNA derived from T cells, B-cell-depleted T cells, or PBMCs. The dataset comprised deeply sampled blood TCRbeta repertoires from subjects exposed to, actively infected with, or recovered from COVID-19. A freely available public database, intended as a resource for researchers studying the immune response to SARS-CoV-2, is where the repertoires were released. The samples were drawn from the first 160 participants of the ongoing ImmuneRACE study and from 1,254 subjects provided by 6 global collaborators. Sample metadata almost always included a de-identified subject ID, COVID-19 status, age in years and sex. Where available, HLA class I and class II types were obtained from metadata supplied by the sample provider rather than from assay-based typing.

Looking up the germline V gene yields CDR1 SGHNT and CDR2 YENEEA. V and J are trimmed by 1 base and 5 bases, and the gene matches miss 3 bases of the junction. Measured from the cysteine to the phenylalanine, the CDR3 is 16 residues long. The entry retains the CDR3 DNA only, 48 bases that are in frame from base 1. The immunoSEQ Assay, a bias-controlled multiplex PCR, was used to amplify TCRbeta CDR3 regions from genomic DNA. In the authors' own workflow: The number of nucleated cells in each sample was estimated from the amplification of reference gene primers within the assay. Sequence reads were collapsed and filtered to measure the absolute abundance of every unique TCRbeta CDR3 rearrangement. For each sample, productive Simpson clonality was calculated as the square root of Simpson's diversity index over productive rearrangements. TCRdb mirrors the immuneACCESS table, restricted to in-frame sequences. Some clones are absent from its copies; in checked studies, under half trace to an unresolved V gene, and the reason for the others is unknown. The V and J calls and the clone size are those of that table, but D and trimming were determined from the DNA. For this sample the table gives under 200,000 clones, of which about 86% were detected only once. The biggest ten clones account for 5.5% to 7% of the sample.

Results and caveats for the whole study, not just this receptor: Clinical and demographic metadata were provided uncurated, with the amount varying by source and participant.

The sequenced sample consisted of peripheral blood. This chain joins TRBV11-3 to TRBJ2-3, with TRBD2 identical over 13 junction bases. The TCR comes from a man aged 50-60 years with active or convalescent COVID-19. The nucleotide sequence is TGTGCCAGCAGCTTAGGGCGGACTAGCGGGGGAGATACGCAGTATTTT. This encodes CASSLGRTSGGDTQYF.